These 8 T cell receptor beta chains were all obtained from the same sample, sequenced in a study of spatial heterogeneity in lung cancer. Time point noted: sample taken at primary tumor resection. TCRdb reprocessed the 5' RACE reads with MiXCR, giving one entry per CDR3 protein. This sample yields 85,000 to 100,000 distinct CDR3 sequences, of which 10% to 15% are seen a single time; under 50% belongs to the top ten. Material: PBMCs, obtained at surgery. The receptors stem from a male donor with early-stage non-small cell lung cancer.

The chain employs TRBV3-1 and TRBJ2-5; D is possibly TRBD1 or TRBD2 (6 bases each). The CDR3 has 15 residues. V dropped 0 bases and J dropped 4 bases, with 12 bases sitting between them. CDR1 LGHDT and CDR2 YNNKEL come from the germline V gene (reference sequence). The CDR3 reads CASSQESRGAETQYF. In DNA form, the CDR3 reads TGTGCCAGCAGCCAAGAATCGAGGGGGGCAGAGACCCAGTACTTC.

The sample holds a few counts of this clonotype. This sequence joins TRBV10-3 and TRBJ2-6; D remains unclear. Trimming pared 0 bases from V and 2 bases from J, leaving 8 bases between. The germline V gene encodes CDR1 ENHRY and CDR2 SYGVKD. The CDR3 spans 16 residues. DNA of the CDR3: TGTGCCATCAGTGAGTCCGGAGACCCTGGGGCCAACGTCCTGACTTTC. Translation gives CAISESGDPGANVLTF.

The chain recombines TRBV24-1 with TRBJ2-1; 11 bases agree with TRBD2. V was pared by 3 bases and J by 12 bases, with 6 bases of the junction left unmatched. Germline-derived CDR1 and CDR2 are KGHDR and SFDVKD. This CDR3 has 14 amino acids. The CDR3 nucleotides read TGTGCCACCAGTGATACTAGCGGGGGCCCCGGGCAGTTCTTC. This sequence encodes CATSDTSGGPGQFF.

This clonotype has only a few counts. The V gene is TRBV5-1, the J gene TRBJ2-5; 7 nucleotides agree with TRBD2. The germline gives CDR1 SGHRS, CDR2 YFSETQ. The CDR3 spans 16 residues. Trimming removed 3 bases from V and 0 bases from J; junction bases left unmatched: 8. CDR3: CASSSGGSGYQETQYF. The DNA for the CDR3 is TGCGCCAGCAGCTCTGGGGGTAGCGGGTACCAAGAGACCCAGTACTTC.

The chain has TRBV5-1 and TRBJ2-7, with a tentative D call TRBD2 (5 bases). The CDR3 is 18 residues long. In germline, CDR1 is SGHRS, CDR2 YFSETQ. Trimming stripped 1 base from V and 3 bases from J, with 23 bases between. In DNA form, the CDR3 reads TGCGCCAGCAGCTTGAGGCCAACACAAAGGATGGCGGGCTACGAGCAGTACTTC. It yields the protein CASSLRPTQRMAGYEQYF. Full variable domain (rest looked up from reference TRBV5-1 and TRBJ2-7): KAGVTQTPRYLIKTRGQQVTLSCSPISGHRSVSWYQQTPGQGLQFLFEYFSETQRNKGNFPGRFSGRQFSNSRSEMNVSTLELGDSALYLCASSLRPTQRMAGYEQYFGPGTRLTVT.

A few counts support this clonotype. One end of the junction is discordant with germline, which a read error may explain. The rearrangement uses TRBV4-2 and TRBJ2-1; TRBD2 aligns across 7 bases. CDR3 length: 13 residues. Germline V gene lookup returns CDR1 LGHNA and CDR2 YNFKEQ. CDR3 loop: CASSQDPASGRLF. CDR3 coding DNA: TGTGCCAGCAGCCAAGATCCGGCTAGCGGCAGGTTGTTC.

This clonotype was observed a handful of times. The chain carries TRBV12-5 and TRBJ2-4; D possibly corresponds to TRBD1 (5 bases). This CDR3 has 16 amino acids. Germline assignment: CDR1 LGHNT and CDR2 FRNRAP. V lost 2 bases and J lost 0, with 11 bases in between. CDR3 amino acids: CASGLYRCQAKNIQYF. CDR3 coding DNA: TGTGCTAGTGGTTTGTACAGGTGCCAAGCCAAAAACATTCAGTACTTC.

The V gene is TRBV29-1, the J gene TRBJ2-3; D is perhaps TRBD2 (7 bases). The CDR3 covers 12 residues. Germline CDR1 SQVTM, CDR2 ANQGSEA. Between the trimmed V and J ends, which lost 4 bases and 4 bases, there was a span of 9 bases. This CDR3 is CSVGGGADTQYF. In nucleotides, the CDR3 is TGCAGCGTTGGAGGGGGGGCAGATACGCAGTATTTT.